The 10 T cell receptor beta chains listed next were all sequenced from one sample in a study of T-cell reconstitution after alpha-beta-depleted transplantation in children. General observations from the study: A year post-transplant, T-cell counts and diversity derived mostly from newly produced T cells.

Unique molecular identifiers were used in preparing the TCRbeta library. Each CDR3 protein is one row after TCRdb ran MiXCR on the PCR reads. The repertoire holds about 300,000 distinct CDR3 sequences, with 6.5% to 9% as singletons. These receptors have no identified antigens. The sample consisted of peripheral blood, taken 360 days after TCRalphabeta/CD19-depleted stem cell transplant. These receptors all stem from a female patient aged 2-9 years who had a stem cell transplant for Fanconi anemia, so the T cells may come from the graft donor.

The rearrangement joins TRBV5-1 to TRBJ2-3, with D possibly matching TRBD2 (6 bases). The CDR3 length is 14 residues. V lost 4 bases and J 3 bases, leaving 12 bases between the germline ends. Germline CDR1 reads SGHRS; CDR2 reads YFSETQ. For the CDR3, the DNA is TGCGCCAGCAGCCCGGCGGGGCGGACAGATACGCAGTATTTT. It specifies CASSPAGRTDTQYF.

The CDR3 DNA sequence: TGTGCCAGCAGTTCGCAATTCCGGGACACACACACCGGGGAGCTGTTTTTT. This translates into CASSSQFRDTHTGELFF. V and J are TRBV28 and TRBJ2-2, with D perhaps TRBD1 (6 bases). The V end was cut by 4 bases, the J end by 3 bases, with 18 bases between. CDR1 is MDHEN and CDR2 is SYDVKM in the germline V gene. The CDR3 sequence is 17 residues long.

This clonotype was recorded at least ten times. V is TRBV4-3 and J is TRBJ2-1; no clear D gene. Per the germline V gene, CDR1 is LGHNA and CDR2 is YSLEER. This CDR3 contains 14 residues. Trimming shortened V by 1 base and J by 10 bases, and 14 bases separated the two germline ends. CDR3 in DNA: TGCGCCAGCAGCCAAGTCTTAGGGCCCAACGAGCAGTTCTTC. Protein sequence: CASSQVLGPNEQFF.

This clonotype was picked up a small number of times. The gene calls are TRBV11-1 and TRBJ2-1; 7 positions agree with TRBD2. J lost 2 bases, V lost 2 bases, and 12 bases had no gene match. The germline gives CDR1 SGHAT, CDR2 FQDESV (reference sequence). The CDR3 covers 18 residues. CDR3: CASSLLSLTSSTYNEQFF. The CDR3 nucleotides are TGTGCCAGCAGCTTACTCTCCCTGACTAGCTCCACCTACAATGAGCAGTTCTTC. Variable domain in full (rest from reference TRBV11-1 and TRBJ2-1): EAEVAQSPRYKITEKSQAVAFWCDPISGHATLYWYRQILGQGPELLVQFQDESVVDDSQLPKDRFSAERLKGVDSTLKIQPAELGDSAMYLCASSLLSLTSSTYNEQFFGPGTRLTVL.

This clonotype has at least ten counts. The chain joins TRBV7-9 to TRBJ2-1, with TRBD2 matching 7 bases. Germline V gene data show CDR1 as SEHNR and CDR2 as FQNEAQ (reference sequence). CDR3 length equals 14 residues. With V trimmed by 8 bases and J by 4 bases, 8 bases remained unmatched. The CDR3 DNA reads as TGTGCCAGCCGGGGAGGGAATGAGTACAATGAGCAGTTCTTC. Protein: CASRGGNEYNEQFF.

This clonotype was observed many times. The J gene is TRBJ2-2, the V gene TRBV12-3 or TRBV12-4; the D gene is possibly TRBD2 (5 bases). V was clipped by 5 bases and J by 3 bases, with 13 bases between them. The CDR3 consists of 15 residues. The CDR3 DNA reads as TGTGCCAGCAGTCCCGGGGAAAGGGACACCGGGGAGCTGTTTTTT. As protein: CASSPGERDTGELFF.

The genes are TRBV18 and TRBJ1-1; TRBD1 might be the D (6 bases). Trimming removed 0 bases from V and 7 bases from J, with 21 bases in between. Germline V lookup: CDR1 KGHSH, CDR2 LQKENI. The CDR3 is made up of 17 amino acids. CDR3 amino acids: CASSPPNQRGGSGEAFF. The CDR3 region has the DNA TGTGCCAGCTCACCACCAAATCAGAGAGGGGGAAGCGGTGAAGCTTTCTTT.

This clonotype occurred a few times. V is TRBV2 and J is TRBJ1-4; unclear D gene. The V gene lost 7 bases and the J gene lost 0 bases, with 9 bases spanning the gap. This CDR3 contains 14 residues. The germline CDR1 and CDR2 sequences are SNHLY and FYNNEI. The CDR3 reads CASKISPTNEKLFF. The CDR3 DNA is TGTGCCAGCAAAATCTCCCCAACTAATGAAAAACTGTTTTTT. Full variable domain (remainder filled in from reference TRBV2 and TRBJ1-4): EPEVTQTPSHQVTQMGQEVILRCVPISNHLYFYWYRQILGQKVEFLVSFYNNEISEKSEIFDDQFSVERPDGSNFTLKIRSTKLEDSAMYFCASKISPTNEKLFFGSGTQLSVL.

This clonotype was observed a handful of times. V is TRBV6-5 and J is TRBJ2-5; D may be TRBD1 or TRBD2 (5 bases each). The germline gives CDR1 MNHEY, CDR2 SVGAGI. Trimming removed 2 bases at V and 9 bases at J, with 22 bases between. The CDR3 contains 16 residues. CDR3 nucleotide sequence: TGTGCCAGCAGTTACGTCCCTACTGGGGACCCAATGGCCCAGTACTTC. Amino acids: CASSYVPTGDPMAQYF.

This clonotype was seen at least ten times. DNA for the CDR3: TGCGCCAGCAGCGTCGACAGCCTTGGTGGCTACGAGCAGTACGTC. This gives the protein CASSVDSLGGYEQYV. The chain recombines TRBV5-1 with TRBJ2-7; D may be TRBD1 (5 bases). The CDR3 length is 15 residues. From germline, CDR1 is SGHRS and CDR2 YFSETQ. V gave up 4 bases and J gave up 3 bases, with 17 bases separating them.